Below are 32 T cell receptor beta chains sequenced from a single sample in a study of monozygotic twins with cystic fibrosis. Assay: immunoSEQ multiplex PCR; the TCRdb copy retains only in-frame clones and omits some. This table holds under 25,000 clones, approximately 97% found once. The specimen sequenced was blood. The origin of the receptors is a girl between 10 and 17 years old with cystic fibrosis.

The chain links TRBV6-5 to TRBJ1-6; 7 nucleotides match TRBD1. This CDR3 has 15 residues. CDR1 MNHEY and CDR2 SVGAGI come from the germline V gene. J lost 7 bases, V lost 5 bases, and 8 bases had no gene match. Here the CDR3 reads CASSRWQGGNSPLHF. For the CDR3, the DNA is TGTGCCAGCAGTCGATGGCAGGGGGGGAATTCACCCCTCCACTTT.

V is TRBV5-5 and J is TRBJ2-7; the match to TRBD2 covers 9 bases. The CDR3 extends over 16 amino acids. Trimming took 4 bases from V and 3 from J; bases not matched to a gene: 11. Per germline, CDR1 SGHKS and CDR2 YYEKEE (reference sequence). CDR3 sequence reads: CASSPQASGTFYEQYF. CDR3 bases: TGTGCCAGCAGCCCCCAGGCTAGCGGGACATTCTACGAGCAGTACTTC.

The rearrangement uses TRBV2 and TRBJ2-7, with a weak D call TRBD2 (6 bases). The germline V and J ends were trimmed by 6 bases and 0 bases, with 15 bases remaining between them. The germline gives CDR1 SNHLY, CDR2 FYNNEI. The CDR3 is 15 amino acids. The CDR3 protein is CASSPWGVSSYEQYF. The CDR3 DNA sequence: TGTGCCAGCAGCCCCTGGGGGGTGAGCTCCTACGAGCAGTACTTC. The full variable domain, with the rest looked up from reference TRBV2 and TRBJ2-7, is EPEVTQTPSHQVTQMGQEVILRCVPISNHLYFYWYRQILGQKVEFLVSFYNNEISEKSEIFDDQFSVERPDGSNFTLKIRSTKLEDSAMYFCASSPWGVSSYEQYFGPGTRLTVT.

This clone was found once. V is TRBV15 and J is TRBJ2-3; D perhaps matches TRBD2 (6 bases). The germline V gene encodes CDR1 LNHNV and CDR2 YYDKDF (reference sequence). CDR3 length: 17 residues. With 2 bases removed from V and 5 bases from J, the gap between germline ends came to 20 bases. CDR3 in DNA: TGTGCCACCAGCAGACTGGGGGTAGCGGAGGGAGGAGATACGCAGTATTTT. Its protein product is CATSRLGVAEGGDTQYF.

DNA of the CDR3: TGCGCCAGCAGGACGATCGGGACTAGCAGATACAATGAGCAGTTCTTC. Translating it yields CASRTIGTSRYNEQFF. This chain links TRBV4-1 with TRBJ2-1, with 9 nucleotides matching TRBD2. Looked up from germline, CDR1 is MGHRA and CDR2 is YSYEKL. The trim removed 6 bases at V and 4 bases at J, leaving 10 bases unmatched. The CDR3 extends over 16 amino acids.

CDR3 residues: CASSTTSGYSEQFF. The CDR3, as DNA: TGTGCCAGCAGTACAACGTCTGGCTATTCAGAGCAGTTCTTC. V is TRBV5-6 and J is TRBJ2-1; D uncertain. The CDR3 spans 14 residues. V lost 5 bases and J 10 bases, leaving 19 bases between the germline ends. Germline V CDR1 and CDR2: SGHDT, YYEEEE.

This chain links TRBV4-3 with TRBJ2-3, with 8 bases lining up with TRBD1. The junction had 4 bases not matched to a gene; V was cut back by 3 bases and J by 2 bases. The germline CDR1 and CDR2 sequences are LGHNA and YSLEER. The CDR3 sequence is 15 residues long. In nucleotides, the CDR3 is TGCGCCAGCAGCCAGACAGGGGCGGTCACAGATACGCAGTATTTT. It yields the protein CASSQTGAVTDTQYF.

The chain carries TRBV4-3 and TRBJ2-7; D is uncertain. CDR1 LGHNA and CDR2 YSLEER come from the germline V gene. CDR3 length equals 11 residues. Trimming shortened V by 5 bases and J by 6 bases, and 8 bases separated the two germline ends. The CDR3 sequence is CASSNQFEQYV. The CDR3 bases are TGCGCCAGCAGCAACCAATTCGAGCAGTACGTC.

V usage is TRBV28 and J usage is TRBJ1-1; D is perhaps TRBD1 (5 bases). Germline V gene sequence: CDR1 MDHEN, CDR2 SYDVKM. V lost 3 bases, J lost 5 bases, and 13 bases lay in between. CDR3 size: 14 residues. The CDR3 here is CASSLRGPGTEAFF. In nucleotides, the CDR3 is TGTGCCAGCAGTTTGAGGGGCCCCGGGACTGAAGCTTTCTTT.

The chain links TRBV5-4 to TRBJ2-5; weak D call: TRBD2 (6 bases). Germline V gene data show CDR1 as SGHNT and CDR2 as YYREEE (reference sequence). Trimming removed 1 base from V and 5 bases from J, with 24 bases in between. This CDR3 is 18 amino acids long. The CDR3 region is CASSLSGRFKGGEETQYF. The DNA for the CDR3 is TGTGCCAGCAGCTTGAGTGGACGGTTTAAGGGCGGGGAGGAGACCCAGTACTTC.

This rearrangement joins TRBV7-2 to TRBJ2-3; 9 bases line up with TRBD2. With 5 bases clipped from V and 6 bases from J, the junction kept 12 bases outside the gene matches. CDR1 is SGHTA, CDR2 FQGNSA, per germline. This CDR3 spans 16 amino acids. DNA of the CDR3: TGTGCCAGCAGCCTCGTGTCTAGCGGGGACCTCGATACGCAGTATTTT. This codes for CASSLVSSGDLDTQYF.

This rearrangement joins TRBV19 to TRBJ1-2, with D unresolved. The CDR3 consists of 17 residues. Germline V CDR1 and CDR2: LNHDA, SQIVND (reference sequence). V was shortened by 3 bases and J by 6 bases, with 23 bases between the two germline ends. CDR3 protein: CASSMSRGSVRLHGYTF. The CDR3 DNA reads TGTGCCAGTAGTATGTCCCGCGGCAGTGTACGCCTGCATGGCTACACCTTC.

The chain recombines TRBV15 with TRBJ2-2, with 10 bases matching TRBD2. V trimming: 3 bases; J trimming: 8 bases; junction bases outside the gene matches: 9. The CDR3 totals 16 residues. CDR1 and CDR2 (germline): LNHNV, YYDKDF (reference sequence). The CDR3 coding sequence is TGTGCCACCAGCAGTCGAGCGGGAGGGCCTTCAGGGGAGCTGTTTTTT. The encoded protein is CATSSRAGGPSGELFF.

The chain has TRBV21-1 and TRBJ2-3; TRBD1 is the table's D call and was not checked against the DNA. TRBV21-1 is deemed a pseudogene. The CDR3 runs 17 residues. Here the CDR3 reads CASSKRRQGFPTDTQYF. The CDR3 nucleotides read TGTGCCAGCAGCAAGCGCCGACAGGGTTTTCCTACAGATACGCAGTATTTT.

CDR3 nucleotides: TGTGCCACCAGCAGAGATCTGAGGGGACAGGGGGCGGGCAATCAGCCCCAGCATTTT. This sequence encodes CATSRDLRGQGAGNQPQHF. The chain has TRBV15 and TRBJ1-5, with 12 nucleotides matching TRBD1. The CDR3 spans 19 residues. Trimming cost V 0 bases and J 2 bases; bases outside gene matches: 8. CDR1 and CDR2 (germline): LNHNV, YYDKDF (reference sequence).

This chain links TRBV27 with TRBJ2-1; 10 positions match TRBD2. V shed 6 bases, J shed 1 base, and the junction held 3 bases outside the gene matches. CDR3 length: 15 amino acids. Germline V gene sequence: CDR1 MNHEY, CDR2 SMNVEV (reference sequence). The chain's CDR3 is CASRAGGFSYNEQFF. CDR3 DNA: TGTGCCAGCAGAGCGGGAGGGTTTTCCTACAATGAGCAGTTCTTC.

This chain links TRBV5-1 with TRBJ1-3; D is possibly TRBD1 (6 bases). Looked up from germline, CDR1 is SGHRS and CDR2 is YFSETQ. V lost 0 bases and J 4 bases, leaving 11 bases between the germline ends. CDR3 size: 15 residues. The chain's CDR3 is CASSLDRVSGNTIYF. In DNA, the CDR3 is TGCGCCAGCAGCTTGGACAGGGTCTCCGGAAACACCATATATTTT.

The rearrangement joins TRBV6-6 to TRBJ1-2; weak D call: TRBD1 (6 bases). The V gene's germline CDR1 is MNHNY and CDR2 SVGAGI (reference sequence). The CDR3 sequence is 13 residues long. V lost 2 bases, J lost 6 bases, and 10 bases lay in between. The CDR3 protein is CASSYSQGNGYTF. Written as DNA, the CDR3 is TGTGCCAGCAGTTACAGCCAGGGGAATGGCTACACCTTC.

This chain links TRBV28 with TRBJ2-2; TRBD2 matches 8 bases. The trim removed 6 bases at V and 2 bases at J, leaving 8 bases unmatched. The V gene's germline CDR1 is MDHEN and CDR2 SYDVKM. The CDR3 is 16 amino acids. The CDR3 coding sequence is TGTGCCAGCAGCCCGGGAGGGACTAGTAACACCGGGGAGCTGTTTTTT. Its translation is CASSPGGTSNTGELFF.

In nucleotides, the CDR3 is TGTGCCAGCAGTTTAAGGCAGGTCTCCACCTTTGCGGGGGAGCTGTTTTTT. Its protein is CASSLRQVSTFAGELFF. This chain connects TRBV28 to TRBJ2-2, with D unresolved. The CDR3 covers 17 residues. Germline CDR1 and CDR2: MDHEN and SYDVKM. V was cut by 2 bases and J by 8 bases, with 21 bases left in between.

This chain connects TRBV27 to TRBJ2-1; D perhaps matches TRBD1 (5 bases). This CDR3 is built from 14 residues. V gave up 2 bases and J gave up 2 bases, with 7 bases separating them. Per the germline V gene, CDR1 is MNHEY and CDR2 is SMNVEV (reference sequence). In DNA, the CDR3 is TGTGCCAGCAGTTTAGCGGACACCTACAATGAGCAGTTCTTC. As protein: CASSLADTYNEQFF.

The CDR3 DNA sequence: TGTGCCACCCGGACAGGTTCAACTAATGAAAAACTGTTTTTT. It yields the protein CATRTGSTNEKLFF. The chain carries TRBV2 and TRBJ1-4; TRBD1 matches at 7 bases. The CDR3 totals 14 residues. Trimming at V came to 10 bases and at J to 0 bases, leaving 5 bases not matched to a gene. Germline V CDR1 and CDR2: SNHLY, FYNNEI.

V usage is TRBV5-5 and J usage is TRBJ2-7; D remains unclear. V gave up 3 bases and J gave up 4 bases, with 5 bases separating them. This CDR3 spans 11 amino acids. The V gene's germline CDR1 is SGHKS and CDR2 YYEKEE (reference sequence). CDR3 DNA sequence: TGTGCCAGCAGCTCTCTTTACGAGCAGTACTTC. This codes for CASSSLYEQYF.

J is TRBJ1-1 and V is TRBV27, with unresolved D. V lost 4 bases to trimming and J lost 5 bases, with 20 bases between them. The CDR3 spans 16 residues. Germline V gene lookup returns CDR1 MNHEY and CDR2 SMNVEV (reference sequence). CDR3 nucleotides: TGTGCCAGCAGTTCCGTGAGGGCTGCAGGATATACTGAAGCTTTCTTT. This codes for CASSSVRAAGYTEAFF.

V gene TRBV4-2 combines with J gene TRBJ2-1; TRBD2 matches at 9 bases. J was trimmed by 4 bases and V by 3 bases; bases with no gene match: 10. Germline V CDR1 and CDR2: LGHNA, YNFKEQ. The CDR3 consists of 17 residues. The CDR3 is CASSQGTGTSLYNEQFF. The CDR3 DNA sequence: TGTGCCAGCAGCCAGGGGACCGGGACTAGCTTATACAATGAGCAGTTCTTC.

The chain recombines TRBV23-1 with TRBJ2-1; D not certain. TRBV23-1 is an ORF for which the function is uncertain. There are 13 residues in the CDR3. V was clipped by 6 bases and J by 7 bases, with 13 bases between them. The CDR3 is CASSRSKWNEQFF. Here the CDR3 DNA reads TGCGCCAGCAGCCGATCCAAATGGAATGAGCAGTTCTTC.

The gene calls are TRBV2 and TRBJ2-1, with TRBD2 matching over 7 bases. There are 13 residues in the CDR3. V lost 5 bases and J lost 8; bases outside the gene matches: 6. Germline V gene sequence: CDR1 SNHLY, CDR2 FYNNEI. For the CDR3, the DNA is TGTGCCAGCAGTCGGACTAGATCCCATGAGCAGTTCTTC. This sequence encodes CASSRTRSHEQFF.

The V and J genes are TRBV28 and TRBJ2-7; 10 positions match TRBD2. The V and J ends lost 5 bases and 6 bases, in that order; junction bases with no gene match: 16. There are 17 residues in the CDR3. Looked up from germline, CDR1 is MDHEN and CDR2 is SYDVKM. The CDR3 sequence: CASSVRVEREGLGEQYF. CDR3 in DNA: TGTGCCAGCAGTGTTAGGGTAGAGCGGGAGGGCCTCGGCGAGCAGTACTTC.

This clone is a singleton in its sample. The chain links TRBV7-9 to TRBJ2-5; TRBD1 or TRBD2 may be the D gene (5 bases each). The CDR3 is 14 amino acids. V was trimmed by 4 bases and J by 10 bases, leaving 19 bases between them. The germline gives CDR1 SEHNR, CDR2 FQNEAQ (reference sequence). CDR3 in DNA: TGTGCCAGCAGCTCCTGGACCGAAAGGGACCTCCAGTACTTC. Amino acids: CASSSWTERDLQYF. The full variable domain, with the rest looked up from reference TRBV7-9 and TRBJ2-5, is DTGVSQNPRHKITKRGQNVTFRCDPISEHNRLYWYRQTLGQGPEFLTYFQNEAQLEKSRLLSDRFSAERPKGSFSTLEIQRTEQGDSAMYLCASSSWTERDLQYFGPGTRLLVL.

The rearrangement joins TRBV20-1 to TRBJ1-1; D gene unclear. Germline-derived CDR1 and CDR2 are DFQATT and SNEGSKA (reference sequence). The CDR3 totals 11 residues. The V end lost 6 bases, the J end lost 11 bases, and 16 bases lay between the germline ends. Here the CDR3 reads CSAREGLRAFF. The DNA for the CDR3 is TGCAGTGCGCGCGAAGGGTTGAGGGCTTTCTTT.

The chain combines TRBV2 with TRBJ1-2; 8 bases line up with TRBD1. Losses at the gene ends were 7 bases for V and 2 bases for J; bases not matched to a gene: 3. Germline values: CDR1 SNHLY, CDR2 FYNNEI. This CDR3 is built from 13 residues. The CDR3 nucleotides are TGTGCCAGCACGCGACAGGGGAACTATGGCTACACCTTC. The encoded protein is CASTRQGNYGYTF. Full variable domain (remainder filled in from reference TRBV2 and TRBJ1-2): EPEVTQTPSHQVTQMGQEVILRCVPISNHLYFYWYRQILGQKVEFLVSFYNNEISEKSEIFDDQFSVERPDGSNFTLKIRSTKLEDSAMYFCASTRQGNYGYTFGSGTRLTVV.

The rearrangement uses TRBV5-1 and TRBJ2-3; TRBD2 is a possible D gene (6 bases). This CDR3 has 16 residues. Germline CDR1 reads SGHRS; CDR2 reads YFSETQ. Trimming cost V 0 bases and J 2 bases, with 13 bases left between them. CDR3 DNA: TGCGCCAGCAGCTTGGGGGGTAGCGGAGTCACAGATACGCAGTATTTT. It specifies CASSLGGSGVTDTQYF. Looking up the rest from reference TRBV5-1 and TRBJ2-3 gives the full variable domain: KAGVTQTPRYLIKTRGQQVTLSCSPISGHRSVSWYQQTPGQGLQFLFEYFSETQRNKGNFPGRFSGRQFSNSRSEMNVSTLELGDSALYLCASSLGGSGVTDTQYFGPGTRLTVL.